These T cell receptor beta chains were read from a single sample in a study of T-cell reconstitution after alpha-beta-depleted transplantation in children. In TCRdb, the PCR reads were re-called with MiXCR into one record per CDR3 protein. The table has approximately 390,000 distinct CDR3 sequences, roughly a tenth seen once. The input for sequencing was PBMCs from the stem cell graft donor, taken from the stem cell graft. The receptors stem from a human donor who donated a stem cell graft to a child with acute myeloid leukemia. Each CDR3 is given with its conserved first and last residue. The D gene is left open where the match is weak. Expanded clones are given a class, and other clones once, few, many or no size at all.

v_gene: TRBV20-1
j_gene: TRBJ1-5
d_gene: -
abundance: few
CDR3nt: TGCAGTGCCGCGAACCGATTCCCGGGACATGGCAATCAGCCCCAGCATTTT
CDR3aa: CSAANRFPGHGNQPQHF

v_gene: TRBV5-1
j_gene: TRBJ1-1
d_gene: -
abundance: -
CDR3nt: TGCGCCAGCAGCTGGGGCACTGAAGCTTTCTTT
CDR3aa: CASSWGTEAFF

v_gene: TRBV18
j_gene: TRBJ2-5
d_gene: -
abundance: -
CDR3nt: TGTGCCAGCTCACCACCTACGGTGGAGACCCAGTACTTC
CDR3aa: CASSPPTVETQYF

v_gene: TRBV20-1
j_gene: TRBJ2-3
d_gene: -
abundance: few
CDR3nt: TGCAGTGCTACCACCGGGAGTGACATTTGGACGCAGTATTTT
CDR3aa: CSATTGSDIWTQYF

v_gene: TRBV18
j_gene: TRBJ2-1
d_gene: TRBD2
abundance: few
CDR3nt: TGTGCCAGCTCATCGCCGACTAGCGGGGGGGCCTGGGAGCAGTTCTTC
CDR3aa: CASSSPTSGGAWEQFF

v_gene: TRBV27
j_gene: TRBJ2-7
d_gene: -
abundance: -
CDR3nt: TGTGCCAGCCAACGCGGATACTCCTACGAGCAGTACTTC
CDR3aa: CASQRGYSYEQYF

v_gene: TRBV5-8
j_gene: TRBJ1-2
d_gene: TRBD1
abundance: few
CDR3nt: TGTGCCAGCAGCCTTTCCGGGACAGGGAGACTGGCTCTTGGCTACACCTTC
CDR3aa: CASSLSGTGRLALGYTF

v_gene: TRBV15
j_gene: TRBJ1-2
d_gene: -
abundance: few
CDR3nt: TGTGCCACCAGCAGAGATTACAGGGATAACGGCTACACCTTC
CDR3aa: CATSRDYRDNGYTF

v_gene: TRBV27
j_gene: TRBJ2-1
d_gene: -
abundance: -
CDR3nt: TGTGCCAGCACTAACCCTTCGCGGGGACCCCCACATGAGCAGTTCTTC
CDR3aa: CASTNPSRGPPHEQFF

v_gene: TRBV7-8
j_gene: TRBJ1-1
d_gene: -
abundance: many
CDR3nt: TGTGCCAGCAGCTTAGATGTCGGTTCTGAAGCTTTCTTT
CDR3aa: CASSLDVGSEAFF

v_gene: TRBV28
j_gene: TRBJ2-2
d_gene: TRBD2
abundance: few
CDR3nt: TGTGCCAGCAGTTATACTAGCGGGAGGCGCACCGGGGAGCTGTTTTTT
CDR3aa: CASSYTSGRRTGELFF

v_gene: TRBV12-3/TRBV12-4
j_gene: TRBJ2-2
d_gene: TRBD2
abundance: few
CDR3nt: TGTGCCAGCGGGAGGGATCCTGGGGAGCTGTTTTTT
CDR3aa: CASGRDPGELFF

v_gene: TRBV18
j_gene: TRBJ1-2
d_gene: -
abundance: many
CDR3nt: TGTGCCAGCTCTGGGGGGGCACAGGGCTACACCTTC
CDR3aa: CASSGGAQGYTF

v_gene: TRBV12-5
j_gene: TRBJ2-1
d_gene: -
abundance: few
CDR3nt: TGTGCTAGTGGTCCCGACGGACTGAAGTACAATGAGCAGTTCTTC
CDR3aa: CASGPDGLKYNEQFF

v_gene: TRBV20-1
j_gene: TRBJ2-7
d_gene: -
abundance: few
CDR3nt: TGCAGTGCTTCCGGGACAACCTCCTACGAGCAGTACTTC
CDR3aa: CSASGTTSYEQYF

v_gene: TRBV10-3
j_gene: TRBJ1-1
d_gene: -
abundance: few
CDR3nt: TGTGCCATCAGTAAATCGACCGGGAACACTGAAGCTTTCTTT
CDR3aa: CAISKSTGNTEAFF

v_gene: TRBV18
j_gene: TRBJ2-3
d_gene: TRBD1
abundance: -
CDR3nt: TGTGCCAGCTCACCATTTGGACAGGCAGATACGCAGTATTTT
CDR3aa: CASSPFGQADTQYF

v_gene: TRBV19
j_gene: TRBJ1-5
d_gene: TRBD1
abundance: many
CDR3nt: TGTGCCAGCCAAAGGGGGCCGCTCAATCAGCCCCAGCATTTT
CDR3aa: CASQRGPLNQPQHF

v_gene: TRBV27
j_gene: TRBJ2-2
d_gene: -
abundance: few
CDR3nt: TGTGCCAGCAGCAGCCTCACCGGAGATCTGACCGGGGAGCTGTTTTTT
CDR3aa: CASSSLTGDLTGELFF

v_gene: TRBV4-3
j_gene: TRBJ2-3
d_gene: -
abundance: few
CDR3nt: TGCGCCAGCAGCCAAGGGGGCCGGGAGCAGTGGGATACGCAGTATTTT
CDR3aa: CASSQGGREQWDTQYF

v_gene: TRBV7-2
j_gene: TRBJ2-7
d_gene: TRBD1
abundance: -
CDR3nt: TGTGCCAGCAGCGAGGGTGGACAGGGGGCGAACGAGCAGTACTTC
CDR3aa: CASSEGGQGANEQYF

v_gene: TRBV6-5
j_gene: TRBJ2-7
d_gene: -
abundance: few
CDR3nt: TGTGCCAGCAGTTACGGGCCGACCCCCTTCTACGAGCAGTACTTC
CDR3aa: CASSYGPTPFYEQYF

v_gene: TRBV20-1
j_gene: TRBJ1-4
d_gene: -
abundance: many
CDR3nt: TGCAGTGCTAGCCCGGCCTCTTATAATGAAAAACTGTTTTTT
CDR3aa: CSASPASYNEKLFF

v_gene: TRBV27
j_gene: TRBJ2-2
d_gene: -
abundance: many
CDR3nt: TGTGCCAGCAGTTCCTGGGCCGCCAGGGGAGGCACCGGGGAGCTGTTTTTT
CDR3aa: CASSSWAARGGTGELFF

v_gene: TRBV29-1
j_gene: TRBJ2-1
d_gene: TRBD2
abundance: -
CDR3nt: TGCAGCGCCTGCGGACTAGACAATGAGCAGTTCTTC
CDR3aa: CSACGLDNEQFF

v_gene: TRBV27
j_gene: TRBJ2-7
d_gene: -
abundance: few
CDR3nt: TGTGCCAGCAGTTCCATTGGGGTGTACGAGCAGTACTTC
CDR3aa: CASSSIGVYEQYF

v_gene: TRBV7-2
j_gene: TRBJ1-2
d_gene: -
abundance: -
CDR3nt: TGTGCCAGCTCCCTCATTACAGGGATCTATGGCTACACCTTC
CDR3aa: CASSLITGIYGYTF

v_gene: TRBV30
j_gene: TRBJ1-2
d_gene: TRBD1
abundance: -
CDR3nt: TGTGCCTGGAACCACAGGGGGTCTGGCTACACCTTC
CDR3aa: CAWNHRGSGYTF

v_gene: TRBV29-1
j_gene: TRBJ2-3
d_gene: -
abundance: -
CDR3nt: TGCAGCGTTGAACTGCTAGCCCCCTTGGGAGCAGATACGCAGTATTTT
CDR3aa: CSVELLAPLGADTQYF

v_gene: TRBV20-1
j_gene: TRBJ1-6
d_gene: -
abundance: many
CDR3nt: TGCAGTGTCGGAGGGGGGAATTCACCCCTCCACTTT
CDR3aa: CSVGGGNSPLHF